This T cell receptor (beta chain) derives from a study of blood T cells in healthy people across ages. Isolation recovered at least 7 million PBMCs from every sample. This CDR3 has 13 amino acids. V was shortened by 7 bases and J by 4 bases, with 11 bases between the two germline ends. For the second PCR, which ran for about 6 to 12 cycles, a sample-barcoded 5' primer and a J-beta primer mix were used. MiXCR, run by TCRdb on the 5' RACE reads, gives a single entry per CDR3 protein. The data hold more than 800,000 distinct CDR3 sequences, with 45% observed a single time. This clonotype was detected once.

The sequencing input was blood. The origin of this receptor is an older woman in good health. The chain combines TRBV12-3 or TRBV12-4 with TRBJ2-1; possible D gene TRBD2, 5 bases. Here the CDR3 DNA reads TGTGCCAGCACCCCCGGGATTTACAATGAGCAGTTCTTC. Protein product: CASTPGIYNEQFF.